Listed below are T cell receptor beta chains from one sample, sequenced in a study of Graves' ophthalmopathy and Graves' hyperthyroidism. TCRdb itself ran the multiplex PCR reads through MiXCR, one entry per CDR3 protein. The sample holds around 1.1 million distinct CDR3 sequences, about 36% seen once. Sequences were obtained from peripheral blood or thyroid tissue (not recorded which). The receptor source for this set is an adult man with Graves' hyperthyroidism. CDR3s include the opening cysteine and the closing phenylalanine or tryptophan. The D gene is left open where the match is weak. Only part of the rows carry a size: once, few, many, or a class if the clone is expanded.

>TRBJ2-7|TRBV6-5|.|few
CASSHAGHRQQYF
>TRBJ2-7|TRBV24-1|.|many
CATSDSSGQRPYEQYF
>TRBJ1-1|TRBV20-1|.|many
CSARVRWNTEAFF
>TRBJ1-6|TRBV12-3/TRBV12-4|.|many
CASSSNYNSPLHF
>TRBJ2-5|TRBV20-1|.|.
CSASYRQSQETQYF
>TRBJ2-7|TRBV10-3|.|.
CAYGTSPYEQYF
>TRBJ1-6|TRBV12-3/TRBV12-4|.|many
CASSLQDGSPLHF
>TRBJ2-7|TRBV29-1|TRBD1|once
CSVGTGGAYEQYF
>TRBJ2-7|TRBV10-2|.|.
CASSEPDSLLASEQYF
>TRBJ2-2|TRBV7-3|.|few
CASSSQRDGELFF
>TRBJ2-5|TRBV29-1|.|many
CSVGGVQETQYF
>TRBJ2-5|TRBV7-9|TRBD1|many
CASSLRNRGKTQYF
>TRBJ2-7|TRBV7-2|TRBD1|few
CASSQGTGVFEQYF
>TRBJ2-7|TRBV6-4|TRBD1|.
CASSDPPQGLRAWEQYF
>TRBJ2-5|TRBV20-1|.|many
CSASHQGTQYF
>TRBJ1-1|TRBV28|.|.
CASRYSLNTEAFF
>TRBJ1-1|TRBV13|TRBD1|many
CASSLGKTGRAFF
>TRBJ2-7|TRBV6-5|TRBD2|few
CASSYSTSETYEQYF
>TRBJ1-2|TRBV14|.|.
CAWTLKGAVDYGYTF
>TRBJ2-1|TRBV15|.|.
CATSSAGVNEQFF
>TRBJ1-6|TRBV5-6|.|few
CASSFWDRSNSPLHF
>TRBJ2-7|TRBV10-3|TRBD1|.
CASRRDRVYEQYF
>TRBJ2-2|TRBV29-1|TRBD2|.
CSVRLAGNTRELFF
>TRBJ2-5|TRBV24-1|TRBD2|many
CATSDAGLAGKETQYF
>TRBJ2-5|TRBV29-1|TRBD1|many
CSVEDLQGAETQYF
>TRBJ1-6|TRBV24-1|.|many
CATSDGKKYNSPLHF
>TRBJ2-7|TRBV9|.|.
CACSLSNTYEQYF
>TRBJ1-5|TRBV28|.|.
CASSAPYGNQPQHF
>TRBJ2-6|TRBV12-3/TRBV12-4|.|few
CASSSATVGLGGANVLTF
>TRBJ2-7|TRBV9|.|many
CASSVGQTTYEQYF
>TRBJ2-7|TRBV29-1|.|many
CSALALSYEQYF
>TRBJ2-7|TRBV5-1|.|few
CASSGRSAKTSYEQYF
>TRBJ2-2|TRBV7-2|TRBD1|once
CASSLRTGRELFF
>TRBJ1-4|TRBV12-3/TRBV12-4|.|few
CASSPGLRANEKLFF
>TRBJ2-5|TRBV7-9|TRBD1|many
CASSLRDRASQETQYF
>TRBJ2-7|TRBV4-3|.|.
CASSQGLARSSYEQYF
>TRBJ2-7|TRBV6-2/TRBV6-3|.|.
CASSYVGYEQYF
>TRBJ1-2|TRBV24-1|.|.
CATSESDSSGYGYTF
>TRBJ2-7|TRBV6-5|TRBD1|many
CASKTGGREVYEQYF
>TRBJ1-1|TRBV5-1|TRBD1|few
CASSPSRGQNTEAFF
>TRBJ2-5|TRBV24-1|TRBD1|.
CATSDPTGYQPQYF
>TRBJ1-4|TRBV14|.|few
CASSQDGGGATNEKLFF
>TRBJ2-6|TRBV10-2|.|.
CAGANVLTF
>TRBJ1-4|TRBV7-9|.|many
CASSLEMDSPGKLFF
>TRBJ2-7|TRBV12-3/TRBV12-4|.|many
CASNTYGVGYEQYF
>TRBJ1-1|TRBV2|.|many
CASSLRDGGVLAFF
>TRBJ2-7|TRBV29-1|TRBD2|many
CSVAPSGFSYEQYF
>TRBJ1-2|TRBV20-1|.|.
CSARDPRSGNGYTF
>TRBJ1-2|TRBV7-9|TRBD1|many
CASSSTPDRGGGYTF